Listed below are T cell receptor beta chains from one sample, sequenced in a study of T cells in tuberculosis. Profiled with immunoSEQ multiplex PCR; TCRdb holds only in-frame clones, not every one. The sample records 85,000 to 90,000 clones, approximately 90% being singletons. Sample: CD1b-GMM tetramer-negative cells sorted from PBMCs. The source of these receptors is an adult woman with latent tuberculosis. CDR3s include the opening cysteine and the closing phenylalanine or tryptophan. The order of the fields is CDR3 DNA, CDR3 protein, D gene, J gene, clone size, V gene. A D gene is named only where the DNA matches it firmly. Clone size appears in some rows only: once, few, many, or a class for an expanded clone.

TGTGCCAGCAGCGAAGAGTCGGGATTTGGCTACACCTTC,CASSEESGFGYTF,-,TRBJ1-2,-,TRBV4-2
TGTGCCAGCAGCCCCGAAGGGGGTTCACCCCTCCACTTT,CASSPEGGSPLHF,-,TRBJ1-6,-,TRBV11-2
TGTGCCAGTAGTATGCCTAGCGGGGGGGTCGGGGAGCAGTTCTTC,CASSMPSGGVGEQFF,TRBD2,TRBJ2-1,-,TRBV19
TGTGCCACCAGCAGAGTGAGTGAGCAGTTCTTC,CATSRVSEQFF,-,TRBJ2-1,-,TRBV15
TGTGCTAGCAGCCCACAGTTTCAAGAGACCCAGTACTTC,CASSPQFQETQYF,-,TRBJ2-5,-,TRBV7-7
TGCGCCAGCAGCTTGGCAGCGGGGGGGCCTATAGTTCGTCTGATGGCCAAAAACATTCAGTACTTC,CASSLAAGGPIVRLMAKNIQYF,TRBD2,TRBJ2-4,-,TRBV5-1
TGTGCCAGCAGTGAAATACAGGGATCGAAAGATACGCAGTATTTT,CASSEIQGSKDTQYF,-,TRBJ2-3,-,TRBV2
TGTGCCAGCAGATCCCGACAGGGGGCTACTGAAGCTTTCTTT,CASRSRQGATEAFF,TRBD1,TRBJ1-1,-,TRBV6-1
TGCGCCAGCAGCCAAGATGGAACAGGGTACACCGGGGAGCTGTTTTTT,CASSQDGTGYTGELFF,-,TRBJ2-2,few,TRBV4-3
TGTGCCAGCACATTTACGAGCTCCTACAATGAGCAGTTCTTC,CASTFTSSYNEQFF,-,TRBJ2-1,-,TRBV2
TGTGCCAGTAGTATACTCCCGAACACTGAAGCTTTCTTT,CASSILPNTEAFF,-,TRBJ1-1,-,TRBV19
TGCAGCGCCACCAGGGATCTCACAGATACGCAGTATTTT,CSATRDLTDTQYF,-,TRBJ2-3,-,TRBV29-1
TGTGCCAGCAGTGTCTCAGTTGGGGGGGGCCTAAATGAGCAGTTCTTC,CASSVSVGGGLNEQFF,-,TRBJ2-1,-,TRBV6-4
TGTGCCAGCAGGACCAGGGGGGATACGCAGTATTTT,CASRTRGDTQYF,TRBD1,TRBJ2-3,-,TRBV6-1
TGTGCCAGCTCATCGCAGGGCCCACTGGCCAAAAACATTCAGTACTTC,CASSSQGPLAKNIQYF,-,TRBJ2-4,-,TRBV18
TGTGCCAGCAGCTTTGGAGGGAACTCTGGAAACACCATATATTTT,CASSFGGNSGNTIYF,-,TRBJ1-3,-,TRBV5-6
TGTGCCAGCAGCTTAGTCGGACACAACACAGATACGCAGTATTTT,CASSLVGHNTDTQYF,-,TRBJ2-3,-,TRBV13
TGTGCCAGTAGTCCGTCGGGCAGGGGGCTTTCACCCCTCCACTTT,CASSPSGRGLSPLHF,TRBD1,TRBJ1-6,few,TRBV19
TGTGCTAGTGGCCCGACGCCAAACAGGAATGAGCAGTTCTTC,CASGPTPNRNEQFF,-,TRBJ2-1,-,TRBV12-5
TGTGCCAGTAGTATCAGGGGGCAGCGGGAGCTGTTTTTT,CASSIRGQRELFF,TRBD1,TRBJ2-2,-,TRBV19
TGTGCCAGCAGCTCCGGGGGACAAGAGACCCAGTACTTC,CASSSGGQETQYF,-,TRBJ2-5,-,TRBV7-3
TGTGCCAGCAGCCAACCGACAGGGTCCGGAAACACCATATATTTT,CASSQPTGSGNTIYF,TRBD1,TRBJ1-3,-,TRBV4-2
TGTGCTAGTGGCCCGGCAGCCGGGGAGACCCAGTACTTC,CASGPAAGETQYF,-,TRBJ2-5,-,TRBV12-5
TGTGCCAGCAGCCAAGAGGCCCCGGGGGGGCGTGAGACCCAGTACTTC,CASSQEAPGGRETQYF,TRBD2,TRBJ2-5,-,TRBV4-2
TGTGCCAGCAGTCCGCGAACCTCTGGAAACACCATATATTTT,CASSPRTSGNTIYF,-,TRBJ1-3,-,TRBV2
TGTGCCAGCAGCTTGGCAGGGCGGACAGGGCCCCATGAGCAGTTCTTC,CASSLAGRTGPHEQFF,TRBD1,TRBJ2-1,once,TRBV5-4
TGTGCCAGCAGCAACAGGGGACAGGTATCCTACGAGCAGTACTTC,CASSNRGQVSYEQYF,TRBD1,TRBJ2-7,-,TRBV7-2
TGCGCCAGCAGCCCCAGGGGCGGTAAGGAAAAACTGTTTTTT,CASSPRGGKEKLFF,-,TRBJ1-4,once,TRBV5-1